This TCR beta chain is from a study of blood T cell repertoires in COVID-19. On the study more broadly: COVID-19 samples collected from the United States, Italy and Spain covered acute and convalescent phases. Sample material is recorded as cDNA or gDNA derived from T cells, B-cell-depleted T cells, or PBMCs.

During active infection, Seattle patients enrolled and were then monitored through disease. Germline-derived CDR1 and CDR2 are SGHRS and YFSETQ. This CDR3 comprises 15 residues. Trimming removed 0 bases from V and 4 bases from J, with 11 bases in between. Original analysis: By means of reference gene primer amplification, nucleated cell counts were estimated. Produced via immunoSEQ multiplex PCR; TCRdb's table is partial and in-frame only. V and J calls and clone size come straight from that table; D and trimming were deduced from the DNA. This sample has approximately 210,000 clones, with just over 85% found just once.

The clonotype originates from a man aged 50 to 59 with COVID-19, enrolled during active disease. The chain couples TRBV5-1 to TRBJ2-1; weak D call: TRBD1 (6 bases). Specimen: peripheral blood. CDR3: CASSLVGTLYNEQFF. Written as DNA, the CDR3 is TGCGCCAGCAGCTTGGTCGGGACACTATACAATGAGCAGTTCTTC.